The 12 T cell receptor beta chains below all came from one sample that was sequenced in a study of T cells in Graves' hyperthyroidism and ophthalmopathy. RNA transcripts gave rise to amplified TCR beta CDR3 regions. The TCR CDR3 was amplified in a first-round RT-PCR using the HTBI primer set. Via MiXCR, TCRdb re-called the multiplex PCR reads, giving one row per CDR3 protein. The table includes fewer than 450,000 distinct CDR3 sequences, about 15% detected once. The sequenced sample was blood. The receptors come from a woman in her twenties or thirties with Graves' hyperthyroidism that later progressed to Graves' ophthalmopathy.

This clonotype was detected once. The chain employs TRBV20-1 and TRBJ2-4, with 9 bases lining up with TRBD1. Germline-derived CDR1 and CDR2 are DFQATT and SNEGSKA (reference sequence). The CDR3 has 16 residues. V was pared by 3 bases and J by 9 bases, with 15 bases of the junction left unmatched. CDR3 residues: CSASFTGGVDRGIQYF. CDR3 coding DNA: TGCAGTGCTAGTTTCACAGGGGGCGTCGATAGGGGCATTCAGTACTTC.

This clonotype has at least ten counts. V gene TRBV5-1 combines with J gene TRBJ2-7; D is unclear. The V gene lost 2 bases and the J gene lost 5 bases, with 11 bases spanning the gap. Germline assignment: CDR1 SGHRS and CDR2 YFSETQ. The CDR3 extends over 13 amino acids. CDR3 bases: TGCGCCAGCAGCTTCCTACCCCAGGACGAGCAGTACTTC. This codes for CASSFLPQDEQYF.

The V and J genes are TRBV28 and TRBJ2-3; 7 bases align to TRBD2. V lost 4 bases and J lost 3; bases outside the gene matches: 4. Germline-derived CDR1 and CDR2 are MDHEN and SYDVKM. The CDR3 runs 14 residues. Here the CDR3 DNA reads TGTGCCAGCAGTTGGATTAGCGGGACAGATACGCAGTATTTT. This sequence encodes CASSWISGTDTQYF.

This chain joins TRBV20-1 and TRBJ1-5; the D is unclear. The CDR3 covers 15 residues. CDR1 DFQATT and CDR2 SNEGSKA come from the germline V gene (reference sequence). V lost 0 bases and J lost 3, with 12 bases in between. The CDR3 here is CSARDVSRPNQPQHF. Here the CDR3 DNA reads TGCAGTGCTAGAGATGTGTCCCGCCCCAATCAGCCCCAGCATTTT.

This clonotype occurred many times. The V and J genes are TRBV6-2 or TRBV6-3 and TRBJ1-1; 10 bases agree with TRBD1. Germline V gene data show CDR1 as MNHEY and CDR2 as SVGEGT. The J segment lost 2 bases and the V segment lost 11 bases, leaving 11 bases of the junction unmatched. The length of the CDR3 is 15 residues. The CDR3 is CAVGTGAYTNTEAFF. CDR3 DNA sequence: TGTGCCGTGGGGACAGGGGCTTACACAAACACTGAAGCTTTCTTT.

This clonotype was seen repeatedly, ten times or more. This chain connects TRBV18 to TRBJ2-7; D possibly corresponds to TRBD2 (6 bases). Germline V lookup: CDR1 KGHSH, CDR2 LQKENI. The ends were cut back, 1 base at V and 1 base at J, with 8 bases in the middle. This CDR3 comprises 14 residues. CDR3 DNA: TGTGCCAGCTCACCACTAGCGGCGTCCTACGAGCAGTACTTC. Protein product: CASSPLAASYEQYF.

This clonotype has ten or more counts. The rearrangement links TRBV11-3 to TRBJ2-7; possibly TRBD1 for D (5 bases). Germline lookup yields CDR1 SGHNT and CDR2 YENEEA. The CDR3 is 13 residues long. V was cut by 8 bases and J by 1 base, with 12 bases left in between. The CDR3 coding sequence is TGTGCCAGCTCCGCCGACAGATCCTACGAGCAGTACTTC. Amino acids: CASSADRSYEQYF.

This clonotype was seen many times. The chain has TRBV5-1 and TRBJ1-1; 10 positions agree with TRBD1. V trimming: 3 bases; J trimming: 0 bases; junction bases outside the gene matches: 5. The CDR3 is 16 amino acids. The germline V gene has CDR1 SGHRS and CDR2 YFSETQ. The CDR3 DNA is TGCGCCAGCAGCTACTCCGGGACAGGGGTGAACACTGAAGCTTTCTTT. Its protein is CASSYSGTGVNTEAFF.

This clonotype was recorded at least ten times. The chain couples TRBV19 to TRBJ1-1; maybe TRBD1 (6 bases). The V and J ends lost 6 bases and 1 base respectively, with 12 bases between them. Germline lookup yields CDR1 LNHDA and CDR2 SQIVND (reference sequence). The CDR3 runs 14 residues. This CDR3 reads CASSRQETNTEAFF. The CDR3 DNA sequence: TGTGCCAGTAGCCGACAGGAAACGAACACTGAAGCTTTCTTT.

This clonotype was seen at least ten times. The rearrangement joins TRBV20-1 to TRBJ1-1; 7 bases are a match to TRBD1. J was trimmed by 6 bases and V by 7 bases; bases with no gene match: 23. The CDR3 is 17 residues long. Germline CDR1 is DFQATT and CDR2 is SNEGSKA (reference sequence). For the CDR3, the DNA is TGCAGTGTCCTTAAGCATGACATTAGACAGGGAGCCCCTGAAGCTTTCTTT. Its protein is CSVLKHDIRQGAPEAFF.

This clonotype showed up many times. The chain recombines TRBV24-1 with TRBJ1-2; maybe TRBD1 (5 bases). Trimming stripped 5 bases from V and 4 bases from J, with 13 bases between. CDR1 KGHDR and CDR2 SFDVKD come from the germline V gene. The CDR3 consists of 14 residues. This CDR3 reads CATSGSGLGYGYTF. Here the CDR3 DNA reads TGTGCCACCAGTGGCTCAGGGCTCGGCTATGGCTACACCTTC.

About this clonotype: A junction boundary mismatches the germline segment, possibly from a read error. The J gene is TRBJ2-2, the V gene TRBV7-9; tentatively, D is TRBD1 or TRBD2 (6 bases each). Germline CDR1 and CDR2: SEHNR and FQNEAQ (reference sequence). The CDR3 length is 15 residues. This CDR3 reads CASRLAGGDTGELFF. CDR3 in DNA: TGTGCCAGCAGATTAGCCGGGGGCGACACCGGGGAGCTGTTTTTT.